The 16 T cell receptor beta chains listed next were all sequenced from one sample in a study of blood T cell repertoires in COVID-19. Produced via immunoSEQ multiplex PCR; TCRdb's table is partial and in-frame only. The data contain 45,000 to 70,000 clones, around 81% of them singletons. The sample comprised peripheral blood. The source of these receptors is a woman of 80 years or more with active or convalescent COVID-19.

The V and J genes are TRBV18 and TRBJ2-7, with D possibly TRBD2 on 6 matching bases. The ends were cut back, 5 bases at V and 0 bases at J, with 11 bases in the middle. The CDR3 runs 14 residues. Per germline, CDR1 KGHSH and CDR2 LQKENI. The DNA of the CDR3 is TGTGCCAGCTCAGCACTAGCAAACTCCTACGAGCAGTACTTC. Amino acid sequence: CASSALANSYEQYF.

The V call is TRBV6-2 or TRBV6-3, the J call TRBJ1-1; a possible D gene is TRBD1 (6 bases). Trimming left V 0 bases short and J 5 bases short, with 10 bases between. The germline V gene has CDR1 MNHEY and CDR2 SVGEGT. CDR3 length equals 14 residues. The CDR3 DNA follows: TGTGCCAGCAGTTACTCCCAGGGGTGGACTGAAGCTTTCTTT. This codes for CASSYSQGWTEAFF.

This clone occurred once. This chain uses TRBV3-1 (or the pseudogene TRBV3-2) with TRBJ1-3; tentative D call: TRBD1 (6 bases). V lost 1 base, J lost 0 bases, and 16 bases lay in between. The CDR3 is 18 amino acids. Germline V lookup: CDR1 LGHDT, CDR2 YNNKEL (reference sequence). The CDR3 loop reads CASSQGEYREGSGNTIYF. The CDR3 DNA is TGTGCCAGCAGCCAAGGCGAGTACAGGGAGGGCTCTGGAAACACCATATATTTT.

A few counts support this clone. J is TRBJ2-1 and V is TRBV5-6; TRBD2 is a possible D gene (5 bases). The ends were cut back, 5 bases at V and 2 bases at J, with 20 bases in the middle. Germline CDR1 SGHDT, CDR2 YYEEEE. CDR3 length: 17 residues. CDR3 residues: CASSSPRAAGTYNEQFF. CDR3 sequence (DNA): TGTGCCAGCAGTTCCCCTCGGGCCGCGGGCACCTACAATGAGCAGTTCTTC. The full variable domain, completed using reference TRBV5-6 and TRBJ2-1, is DAGVTQSPTHLIKTRGQQVTLRCSPKSGHDTVSWYQQALGQGPQFIFQYYEEEERQRGNFPDRFSGHQFPNYSSELNVNALLLGDSALYLCASSSPRAAGTYNEQFFGPGTRLTVL.

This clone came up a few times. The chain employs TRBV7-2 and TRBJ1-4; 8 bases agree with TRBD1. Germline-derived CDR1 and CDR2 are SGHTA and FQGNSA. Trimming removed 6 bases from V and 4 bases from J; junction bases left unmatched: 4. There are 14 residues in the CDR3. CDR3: CASRTQGVNEKLFF. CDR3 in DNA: TGTGCCAGCAGAACACAGGGGGTTAATGAAAAACTGTTTTTT.

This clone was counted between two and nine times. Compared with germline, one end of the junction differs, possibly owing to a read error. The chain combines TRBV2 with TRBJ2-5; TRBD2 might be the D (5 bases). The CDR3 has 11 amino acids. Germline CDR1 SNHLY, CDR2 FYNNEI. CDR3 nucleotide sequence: TGTGCCAGCAGTGAAGGCCAGCGGCTCGACTTC. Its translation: CASSEGQRLDF.

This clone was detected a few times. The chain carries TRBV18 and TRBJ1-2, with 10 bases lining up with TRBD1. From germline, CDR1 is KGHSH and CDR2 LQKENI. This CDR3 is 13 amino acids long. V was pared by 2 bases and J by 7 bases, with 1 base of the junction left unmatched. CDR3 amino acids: CASSPGDRGGYTF. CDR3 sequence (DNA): TGTGCCAGCTCACCAGGGGACAGGGGTGGCTACACCTTC.

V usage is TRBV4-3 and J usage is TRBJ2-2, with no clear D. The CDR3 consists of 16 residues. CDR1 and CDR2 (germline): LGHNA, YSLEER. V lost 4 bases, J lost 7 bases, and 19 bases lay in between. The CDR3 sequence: CASSRSQASVGGELFF. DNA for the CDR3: TGCGCCAGCAGCCGGAGCCAAGCGAGCGTGGGCGGGGAGCTGTTTTTT.

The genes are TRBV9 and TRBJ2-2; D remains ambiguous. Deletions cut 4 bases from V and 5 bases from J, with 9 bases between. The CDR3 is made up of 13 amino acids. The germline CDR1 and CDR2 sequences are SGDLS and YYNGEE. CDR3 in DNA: TGTGCCAGCAGCCGTAGCTCTACCGGGGAGCTGTTTTTT. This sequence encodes CASSRSSTGELFF.

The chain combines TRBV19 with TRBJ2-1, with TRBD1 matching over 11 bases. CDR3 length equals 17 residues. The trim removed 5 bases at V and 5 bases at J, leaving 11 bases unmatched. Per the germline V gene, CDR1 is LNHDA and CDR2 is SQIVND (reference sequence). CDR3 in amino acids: CASSLRGQGVSNNEQFF. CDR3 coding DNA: TGTGCCAGTAGTCTACGGGGACAGGGGGTTAGTAACAATGAGCAGTTCTTC.

CDR3 bases: TGTGCCAGCAGGTCCCCGAGGGCCTTAGGAGAGACCCAGTACTTC. This sequence encodes CASRSPRALGETQYF. The V and J genes are TRBV27 and TRBJ2-5; D possibly corresponds to TRBD2 (5 bases). V lost 6 bases and J lost 4, with 18 bases in between. Germline V lookup: CDR1 MNHEY, CDR2 SMNVEV (reference sequence). The CDR3 totals 15 residues.

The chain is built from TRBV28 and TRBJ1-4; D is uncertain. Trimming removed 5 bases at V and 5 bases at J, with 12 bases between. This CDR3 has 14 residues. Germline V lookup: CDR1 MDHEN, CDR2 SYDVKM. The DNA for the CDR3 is TGTGCCAGCAGTCCCATCCCGCAGAATGAAAAACTGTTTTTT. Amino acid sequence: CASSPIPQNEKLFF.

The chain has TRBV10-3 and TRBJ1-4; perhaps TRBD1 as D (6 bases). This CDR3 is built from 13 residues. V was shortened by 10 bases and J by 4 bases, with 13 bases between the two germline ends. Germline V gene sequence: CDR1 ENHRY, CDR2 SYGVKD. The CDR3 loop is CATKGGNNEKLFF. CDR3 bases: TGTGCCACCAAGGGGGGGAATAATGAAAAACTGTTTTTT.

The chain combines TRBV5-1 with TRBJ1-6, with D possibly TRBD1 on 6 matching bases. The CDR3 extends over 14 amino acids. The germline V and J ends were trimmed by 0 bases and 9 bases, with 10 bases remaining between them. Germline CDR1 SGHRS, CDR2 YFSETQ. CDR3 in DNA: TGCGCCAGCAGCTTGGCGGGACACGGTTCACCCCTCCACTTT. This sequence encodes CASSLAGHGSPLHF.

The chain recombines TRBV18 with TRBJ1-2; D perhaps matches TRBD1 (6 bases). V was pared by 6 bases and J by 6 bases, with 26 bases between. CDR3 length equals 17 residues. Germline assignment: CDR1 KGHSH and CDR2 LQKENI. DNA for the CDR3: TGTGCCAGCTCCCTCATGGGGGACACTCCACTATCGAATGGCTACACCTTC. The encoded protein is CASSLMGDTPLSNGYTF.

The CDR3: CASTNGQKKLFF. In DNA, the CDR3 is TGTGCCAGCACCAACGGACAGAAAAAACTGTTTTTT. V is TRBV6-5 and J is TRBJ1-4; TRBD1 is a possible D gene (6 bases). Trimming left V 7 bases short and J 9 bases short, with 12 bases between. The CDR3 contains 12 residues. The germline V gene encodes CDR1 MNHEY and CDR2 SVGAGI.